Sequencing of this TCR beta chain was carried out in a study of blood T cell repertoires in COVID-19. The CDR3 sequence is 14 residues long. Germline V gene sequence: CDR1 SGHDN, CDR2 FVKESK. The J segment lost 2 bases and the V segment lost 7 bases, leaving 6 bases of the junction unmatched. Method: immunoSEQ multiplex PCR; TCRdb's copy keeps in-frame clones and lacks some. The profile shows 75,000 or so clones, roughly 80% of them singletons. This receptor was identified in a woman in her 70s with acute or convalescent COVID-19. The V call is TRBV14, the J call TRBJ2-3, with 7 bases lining up with TRBD1. The sequenced sample was peripheral blood. The chain's CDR3 is CASNRDRYTDTQYF. The CDR3 region has the DNA TGTGCCAGCAACCGGGACAGATACACAGATACGCAGTATTTT.